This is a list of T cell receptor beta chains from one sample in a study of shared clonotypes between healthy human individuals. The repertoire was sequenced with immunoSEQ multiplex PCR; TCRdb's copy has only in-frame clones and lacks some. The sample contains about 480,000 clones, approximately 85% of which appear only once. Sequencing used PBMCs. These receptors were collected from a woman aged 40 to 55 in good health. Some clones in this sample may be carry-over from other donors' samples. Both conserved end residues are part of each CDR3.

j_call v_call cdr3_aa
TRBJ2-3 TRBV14 CASSPVAGASDTQYF
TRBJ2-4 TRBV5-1 CASSTPGAKNIQYF
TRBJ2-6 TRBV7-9 CATGYSGANVLTF
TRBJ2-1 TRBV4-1 CASSQGRRLAGLFNEQFF
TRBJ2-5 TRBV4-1 CASSHAGTGGFGETQYF
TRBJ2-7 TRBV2 CASQDPRVHEQYF
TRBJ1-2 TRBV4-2 CASSQDGRPGRGYTF
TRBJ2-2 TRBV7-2 CASSPQQGALTGELFF
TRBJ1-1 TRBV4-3 CASSQVITDTEAFF
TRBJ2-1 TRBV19 CASSMNWLAGVLEQFF
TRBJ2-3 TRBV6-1 CASSELSSGSGADTQYF
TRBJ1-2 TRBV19 CASSIDSAGAYGYTF
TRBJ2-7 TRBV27 CASSEYSGSEQYF
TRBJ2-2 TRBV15 CATNTGRVGTGELFF